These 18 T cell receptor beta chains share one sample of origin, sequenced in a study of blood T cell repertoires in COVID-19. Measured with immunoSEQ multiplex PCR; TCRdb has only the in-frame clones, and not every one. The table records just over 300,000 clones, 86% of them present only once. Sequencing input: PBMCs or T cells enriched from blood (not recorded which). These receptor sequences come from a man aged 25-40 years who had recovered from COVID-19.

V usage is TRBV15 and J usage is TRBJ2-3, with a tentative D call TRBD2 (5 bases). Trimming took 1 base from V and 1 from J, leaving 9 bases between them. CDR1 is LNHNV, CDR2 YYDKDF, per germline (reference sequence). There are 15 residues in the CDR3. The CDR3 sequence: CATSRGGSRTDTQYF. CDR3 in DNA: TGTGCCACCAGCAGAGGAGGGTCCCGCACAGATACGCAGTATTTT.

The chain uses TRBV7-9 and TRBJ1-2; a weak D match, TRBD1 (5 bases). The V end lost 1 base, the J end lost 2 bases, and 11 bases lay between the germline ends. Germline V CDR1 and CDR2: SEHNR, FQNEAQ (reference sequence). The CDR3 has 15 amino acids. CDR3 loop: CASSLGDSKNYGYTF. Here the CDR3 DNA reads TGTGCCAGCAGCTTAGGAGACAGCAAAAACTATGGCTACACCTTC. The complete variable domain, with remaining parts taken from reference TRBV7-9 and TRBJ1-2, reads DTGVSQNPRHKITKRGQNVTFRCDPISEHNRLYWYRQTLGQGPEFLTYFQNEAQLEKSRLLSDRFSAERPKGSFSTLEIQRTEQGDSAMYLCASSLGDSKNYGYTFGSGTRLTVV.

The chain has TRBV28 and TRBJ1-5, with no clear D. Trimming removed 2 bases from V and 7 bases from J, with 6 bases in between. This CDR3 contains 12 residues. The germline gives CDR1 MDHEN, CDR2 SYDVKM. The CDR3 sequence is CASSLVIQPQHF. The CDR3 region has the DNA TGTGCCAGCAGTTTAGTCATCCAGCCCCAGCATTTT.

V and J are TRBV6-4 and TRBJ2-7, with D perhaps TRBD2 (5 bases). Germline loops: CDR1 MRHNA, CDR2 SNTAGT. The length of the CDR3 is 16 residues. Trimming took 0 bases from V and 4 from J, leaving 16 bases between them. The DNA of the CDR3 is TGTGCCAGCAGTGACTCAGTGAGGAGGAACTCGTACGAGCAGTACTTC. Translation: CASSDSVRRNSYEQYF.

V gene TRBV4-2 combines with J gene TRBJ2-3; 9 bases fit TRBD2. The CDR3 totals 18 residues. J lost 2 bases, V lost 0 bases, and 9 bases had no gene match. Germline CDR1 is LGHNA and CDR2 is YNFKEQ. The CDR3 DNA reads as TGTGCCAGCAGCCAAGAGCCGGGCGGGGGGGCCCTCACAGATACGCAGTATTTT. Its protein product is CASSQEPGGGALTDTQYF.

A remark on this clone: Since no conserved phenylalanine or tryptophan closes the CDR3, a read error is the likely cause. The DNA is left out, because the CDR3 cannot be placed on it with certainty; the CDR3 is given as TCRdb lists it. The CDR3 spells CATSDLSRTK. The rearrangement uses TRBV24-1 and TRBJ1-2; the table gives TRBD1 as D, unverified against the DNA. The CDR3 has 10 amino acids, counting both end residues. From germline, CDR1 is KGHDR and CDR2 SFDVKD.

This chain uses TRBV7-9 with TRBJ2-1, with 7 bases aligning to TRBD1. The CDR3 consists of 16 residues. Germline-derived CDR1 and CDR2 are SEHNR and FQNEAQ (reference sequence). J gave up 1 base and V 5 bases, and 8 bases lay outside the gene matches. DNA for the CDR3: TGTGCCAGCAGCCAATTACAGGGGCGTTCCTACAATGAGCAGTTCTTC. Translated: CASSQLQGRSYNEQFF. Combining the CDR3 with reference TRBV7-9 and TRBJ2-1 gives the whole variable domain DTGVSQNPRHKITKRGQNVTFRCDPISEHNRLYWYRQTLGQGPEFLTYFQNEAQLEKSRLLSDRFSAERPKGSFSTLEIQRTEQGDSAMYLCASSQLQGRSYNEQFFGPGTRLTVL.

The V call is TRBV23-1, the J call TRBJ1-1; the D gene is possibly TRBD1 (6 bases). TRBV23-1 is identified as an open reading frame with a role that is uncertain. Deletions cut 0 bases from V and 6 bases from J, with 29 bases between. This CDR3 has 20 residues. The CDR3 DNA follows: TGCGCCAGCAGTCAATCGATCAGATCCGGGCAGGGGCGAGAGCGTCCTGAAGCTTTCTTT. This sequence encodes CASSQSIRSGQGRERPEAFF.

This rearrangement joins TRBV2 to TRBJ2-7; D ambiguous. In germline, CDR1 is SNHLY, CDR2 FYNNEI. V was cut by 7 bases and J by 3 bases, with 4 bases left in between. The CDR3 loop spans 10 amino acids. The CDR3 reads CASTLYEQYF. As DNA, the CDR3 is TGTGCCAGCACCCTCTACGAGCAGTACTTC.

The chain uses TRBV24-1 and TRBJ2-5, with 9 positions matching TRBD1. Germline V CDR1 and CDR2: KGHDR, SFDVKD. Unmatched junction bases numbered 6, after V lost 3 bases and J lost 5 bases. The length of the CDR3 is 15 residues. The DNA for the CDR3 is TGTGCCACCAGTGATGCGACAGGGGGAAAGGAGACCCAGTACTTC. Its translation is CATSDATGGKETQYF.

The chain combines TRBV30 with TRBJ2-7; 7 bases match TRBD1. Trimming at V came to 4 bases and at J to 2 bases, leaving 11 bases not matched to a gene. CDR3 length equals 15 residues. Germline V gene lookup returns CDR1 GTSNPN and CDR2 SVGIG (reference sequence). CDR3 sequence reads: CAWNPRGTAAYEQYF. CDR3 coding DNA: TGTGCCTGGAACCCAAGGGGGACAGCTGCCTACGAGCAGTACTTC.

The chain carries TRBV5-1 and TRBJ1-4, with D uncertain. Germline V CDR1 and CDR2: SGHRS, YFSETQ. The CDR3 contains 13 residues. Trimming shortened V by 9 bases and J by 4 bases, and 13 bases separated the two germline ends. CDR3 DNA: TGCGCCACCGCGCGAGCAAATAATGAAAAACTGTTTTTT. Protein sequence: CATARANNEKLFF.

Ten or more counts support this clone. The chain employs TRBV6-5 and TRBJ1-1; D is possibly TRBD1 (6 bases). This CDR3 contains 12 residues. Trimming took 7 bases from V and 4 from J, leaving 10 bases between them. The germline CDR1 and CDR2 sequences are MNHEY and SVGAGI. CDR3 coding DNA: TGTGCCAGCATAAACAGGGCCACTGAAGCTTTCTTT. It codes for CASINRATEAFF.

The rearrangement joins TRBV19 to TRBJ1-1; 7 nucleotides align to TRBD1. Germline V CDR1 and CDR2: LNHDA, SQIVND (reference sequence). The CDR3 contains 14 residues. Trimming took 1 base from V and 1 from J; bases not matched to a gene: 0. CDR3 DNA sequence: TGTGCCAGTAGTATAGCAGGGGGGAACACTGAAGCTTTCTTT. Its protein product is CASSIAGGNTEAFF.

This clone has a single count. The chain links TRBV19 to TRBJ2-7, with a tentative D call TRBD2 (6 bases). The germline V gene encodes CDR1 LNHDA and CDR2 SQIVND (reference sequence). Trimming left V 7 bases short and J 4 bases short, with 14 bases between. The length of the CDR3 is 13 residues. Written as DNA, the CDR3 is TGTGCCAGTATCCCCCCCGGAGGGTACGAGCAGTACTTC. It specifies CASIPPGGYEQYF.

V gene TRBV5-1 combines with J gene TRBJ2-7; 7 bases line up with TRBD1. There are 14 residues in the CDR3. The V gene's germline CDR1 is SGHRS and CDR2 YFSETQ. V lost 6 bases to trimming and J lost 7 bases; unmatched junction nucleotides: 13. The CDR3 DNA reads TGCGCCAGCACCTATGGGACAGTTTTAGGAGAGCAGTACTTC. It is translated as CASTYGTVLGEQYF.

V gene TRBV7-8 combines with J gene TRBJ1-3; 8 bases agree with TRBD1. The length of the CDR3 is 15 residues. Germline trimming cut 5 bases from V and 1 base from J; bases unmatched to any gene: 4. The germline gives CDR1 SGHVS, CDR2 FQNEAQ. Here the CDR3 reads CASSPDRASGNTIYF. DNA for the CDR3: TGTGCCAGCAGCCCGGACAGGGCGTCTGGAAACACCATATATTTT.

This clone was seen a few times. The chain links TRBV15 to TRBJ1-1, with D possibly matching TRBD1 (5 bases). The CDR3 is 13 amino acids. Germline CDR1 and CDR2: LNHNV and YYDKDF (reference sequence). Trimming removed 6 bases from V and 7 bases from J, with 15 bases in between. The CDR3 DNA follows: TGTGCCACCAGACCCAGGGCGGGGATTGAAGCTTTCTTT. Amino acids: CATRPRAGIEAFF.